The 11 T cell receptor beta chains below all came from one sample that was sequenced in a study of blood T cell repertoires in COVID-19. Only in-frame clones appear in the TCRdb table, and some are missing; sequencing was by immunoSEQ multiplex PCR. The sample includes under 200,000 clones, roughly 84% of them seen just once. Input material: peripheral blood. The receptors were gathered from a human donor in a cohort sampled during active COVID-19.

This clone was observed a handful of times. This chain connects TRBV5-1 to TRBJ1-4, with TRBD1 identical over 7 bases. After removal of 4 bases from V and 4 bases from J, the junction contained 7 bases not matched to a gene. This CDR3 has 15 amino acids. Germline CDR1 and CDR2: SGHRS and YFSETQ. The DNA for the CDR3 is TGCGCCAGCAGCATCGACAGGGCAAGTAATGAAAAACTGTTTTTT. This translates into CASSIDRASNEKLFF. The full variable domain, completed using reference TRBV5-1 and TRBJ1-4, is KAGVTQTPRYLIKTRGQQVTLSCSPISGHRSVSWYQQTPGQGLQFLFEYFSETQRNKGNFPGRFSGRQFSNSRSEMNVSTLELGDSALYLCASSIDRASNEKLFFGSGTQLSVL.

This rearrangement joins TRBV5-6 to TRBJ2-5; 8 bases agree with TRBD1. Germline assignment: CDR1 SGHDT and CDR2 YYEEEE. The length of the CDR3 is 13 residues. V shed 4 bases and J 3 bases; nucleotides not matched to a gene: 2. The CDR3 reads CASSDRGEETQYF. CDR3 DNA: TGTGCCAGCAGCGACAGGGGCGAAGAGACCCAGTACTTC.

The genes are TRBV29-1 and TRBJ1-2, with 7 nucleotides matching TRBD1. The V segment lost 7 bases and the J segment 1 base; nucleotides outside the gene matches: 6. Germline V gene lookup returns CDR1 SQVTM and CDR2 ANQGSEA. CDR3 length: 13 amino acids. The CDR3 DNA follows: TGCAGCGCCCGACAGGGCCATAACTATGGCTACACCTTC. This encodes CSARQGHNYGYTF.

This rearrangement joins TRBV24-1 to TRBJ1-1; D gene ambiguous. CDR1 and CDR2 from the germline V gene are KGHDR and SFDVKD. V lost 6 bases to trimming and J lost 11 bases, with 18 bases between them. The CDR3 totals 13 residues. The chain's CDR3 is CATSPKGFMEAFF. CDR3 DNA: TGTGCCACCAGTCCAAAAGGATTTATGGAGGCTTTCTTT.

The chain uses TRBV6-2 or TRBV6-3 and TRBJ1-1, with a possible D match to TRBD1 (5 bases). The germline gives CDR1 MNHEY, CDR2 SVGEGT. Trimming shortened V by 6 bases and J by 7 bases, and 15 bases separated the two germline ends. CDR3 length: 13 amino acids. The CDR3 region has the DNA TGTGCCAGCAGCCGACTAGACAGCTATGAAGCTTTCTTT. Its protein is CASSRLDSYEAFF.

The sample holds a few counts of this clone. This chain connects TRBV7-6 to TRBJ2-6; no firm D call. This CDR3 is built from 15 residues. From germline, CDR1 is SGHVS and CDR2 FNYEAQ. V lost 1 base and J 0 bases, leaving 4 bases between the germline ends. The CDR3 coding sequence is TGTGCCAGCAGCTTAGGAGGCTCTGGGGCCAACGTCCTGACTTTC. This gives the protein CASSLGGSGANVLTF.

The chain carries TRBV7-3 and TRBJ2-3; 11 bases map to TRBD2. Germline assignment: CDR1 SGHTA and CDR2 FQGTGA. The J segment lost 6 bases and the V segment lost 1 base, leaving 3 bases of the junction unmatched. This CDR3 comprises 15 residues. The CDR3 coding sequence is TGTGCCAGCAGCTTAATAGCGGGAGGGATTGATACGCAGTATTTT. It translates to CASSLIAGGIDTQYF.

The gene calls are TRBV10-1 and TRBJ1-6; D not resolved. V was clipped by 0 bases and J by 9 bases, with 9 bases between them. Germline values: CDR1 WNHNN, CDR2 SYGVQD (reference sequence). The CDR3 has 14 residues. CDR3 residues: CASSESRGRSPLHF. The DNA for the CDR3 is TGCGCCAGCAGTGAGTCGAGAGGCCGTTCACCCCTCCACTTT.

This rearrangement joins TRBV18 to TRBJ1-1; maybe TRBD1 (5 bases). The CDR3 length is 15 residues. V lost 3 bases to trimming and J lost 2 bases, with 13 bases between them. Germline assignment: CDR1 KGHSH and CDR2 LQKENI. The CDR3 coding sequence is TGTGCCAGCTCACCCTCGGGGGGGGGAAACACTGAAGCTTTCTTT. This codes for CASSPSGGGNTEAFF.

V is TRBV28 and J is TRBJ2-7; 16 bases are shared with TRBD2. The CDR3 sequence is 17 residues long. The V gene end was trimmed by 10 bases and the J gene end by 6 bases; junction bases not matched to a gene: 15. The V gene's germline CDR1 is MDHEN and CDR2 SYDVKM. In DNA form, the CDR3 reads TGTGCCACCGACAACCTCGGGACTAGCGGGAGGGCCGGCGAGCAGTACTTC. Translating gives CATDNLGTSGRAGEQYF.

The CDR3: CASSHLSEPATEQYF. Written as DNA, the CDR3 is TGCGCCAGCAGCCACTTAAGCGAGCCAGCTACCGAGCAGTACTTC. This sequence joins TRBV5-1 and TRBJ2-7; D uncertain. V lost 4 bases and J 6 bases, leaving 20 bases between the germline ends. The V gene's germline CDR1 is SGHRS and CDR2 YFSETQ. This CDR3 is built from 15 residues. The complete variable domain, with remaining parts taken from reference TRBV5-1 and TRBJ2-7, reads KAGVTQTPRYLIKTRGQQVTLSCSPISGHRSVSWYQQTPGQGLQFLFEYFSETQRNKGNFPGRFSGRQFSNSRSEMNVSTLELGDSALYLCASSHLSEPATEQYFGPGTRLTVT.